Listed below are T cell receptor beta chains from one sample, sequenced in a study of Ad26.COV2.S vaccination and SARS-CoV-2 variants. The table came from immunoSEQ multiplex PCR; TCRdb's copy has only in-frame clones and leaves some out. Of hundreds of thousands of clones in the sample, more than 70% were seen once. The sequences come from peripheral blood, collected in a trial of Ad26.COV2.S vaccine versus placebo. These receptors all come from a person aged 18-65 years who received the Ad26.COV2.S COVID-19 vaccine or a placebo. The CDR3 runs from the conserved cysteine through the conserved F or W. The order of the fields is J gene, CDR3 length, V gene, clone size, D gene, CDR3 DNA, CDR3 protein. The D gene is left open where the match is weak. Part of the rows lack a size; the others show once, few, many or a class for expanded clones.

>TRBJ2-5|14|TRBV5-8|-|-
TGTGCCAGCAGCTTGGGGACACCCCAAGAGACCCAGTACTTC
CASSLGTPQETQYF
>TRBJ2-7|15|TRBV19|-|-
TGTGCCAGTAGTATTGCCCCGGGACGGACGTACGAGCAGTACTTC
CASSIAPGRTYEQYF
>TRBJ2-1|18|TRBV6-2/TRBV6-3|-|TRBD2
TGTGCCAGCAGTTACCACCAATTGAGCGGGGTCTTCTACAATGAGCAGTTCTTC
CASSYHQLSGVFYNEQFF
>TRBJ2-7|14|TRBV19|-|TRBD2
TGTGCCTCCGGGTTAGCGGGAGGGTTGGCCGAGCAGTACTTC
CASGLAGGLAEQYF
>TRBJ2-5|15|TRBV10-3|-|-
TGTGCCATCAGTGACGGGACGGCAGCCCAAGAGACCCAGTACTTC
CAISDGTAAQETQYF
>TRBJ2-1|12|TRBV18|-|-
TGTGCCAGCTCCCTCATAGCAAATGAGCAGTTCTTC
CASSLIANEQFF
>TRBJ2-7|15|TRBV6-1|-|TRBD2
TGTGCCAGCAGTGAAAAGCGGGAGACCCCCTACGAGCAGTACTTC
CASSEKRETPYEQYF
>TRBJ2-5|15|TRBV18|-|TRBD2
TGTGCCAGCTCACCTCCGGGACTAGCGGAAGAGACCCAGTACTTC
CASSPPGLAEETQYF
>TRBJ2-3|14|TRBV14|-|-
TGTGCCAGCAGCCAAGCGGTCTACACAGATACGCAGTATTTT
CASSQAVYTDTQYF
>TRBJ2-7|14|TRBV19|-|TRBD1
TGTGCCAGTAGTATGAGAGACAGGGGTTACGAGCAGTACTTC
CASSMRDRGYEQYF
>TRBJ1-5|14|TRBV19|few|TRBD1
TGTGCCAGTAGTCCCCGGACAGGGTTTCCCGCCCAGCATTTT
CASSPRTGFPAQHF
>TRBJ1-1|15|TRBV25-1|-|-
TGTGCCAGCAGCCATTACAGGGCAACGAACACTGAAGCTTTCTTT
CASSHYRATNTEAFF
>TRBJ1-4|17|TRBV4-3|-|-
TGCGCCAGCAGCCAAGATTTGGTTCAGGGAACTAATGAAAAACTGTTTTTT
CASSQDLVQGTNEKLFF
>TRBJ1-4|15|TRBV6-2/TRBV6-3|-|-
TGTGCCAGCAGTTACTCCGACAGTTTAGCTGAAAAACTGTTTTTT
CASSYSDSLAEKLFF
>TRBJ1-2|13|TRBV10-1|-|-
TGCGCCAGCAGCGATGACAGGAGAATTGGCTACACCTTC
CASSDDRRIGYTF
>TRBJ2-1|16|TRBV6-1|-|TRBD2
TGTGCCAGCAGTGCCCCCGGGAGGAGCGCCTACAATGAGCAGTTCTTC
CASSAPGRSAYNEQFF
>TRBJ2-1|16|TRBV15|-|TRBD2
TGTGCCACCAGCCCCCGAACTAGCGGGAACCACAATGAGCAGTTCTTC
CATSPRTSGNHNEQFF
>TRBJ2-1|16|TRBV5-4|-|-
TGTGCCAGCAGCCCGGAGCCAGGGGCAAAATCCAATGAGCAGTTCTTC
CASSPEPGAKSNEQFF
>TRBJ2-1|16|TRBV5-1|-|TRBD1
TGCGCCAGCAGCTTGGGGACAGGGGTGTCCTACAATGAGCAGTTCTTC
CASSLGTGVSYNEQFF
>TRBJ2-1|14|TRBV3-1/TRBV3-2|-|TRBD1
TGTGCCAGCAGCCAAGTAGACAGGGGAAGTGAGCAGTTCTTC
CASSQVDRGSEQFF
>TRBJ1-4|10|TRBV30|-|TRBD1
TGTGCCTGGGGGACAGCAAAACTGTTTTTT
CAWGTAKLFF
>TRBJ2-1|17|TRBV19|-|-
TGTGCCAGTAGTATTGGTAGCGGCCTCAGCTCCTACAATGAGCAGTTCTTC
CASSIGSGLSSYNEQFF
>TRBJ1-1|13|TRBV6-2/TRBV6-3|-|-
TGTGCCAGCAGTTTTCAGGGTTTTGGTGAAGCTTTCTTT
CASSFQGFGEAFF
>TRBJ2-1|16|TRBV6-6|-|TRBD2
TGTGCCAGCAGTGGGACTAGCGGGAGCTCCTACAATGAGCAGTTCTTC
CASSGTSGSSYNEQFF
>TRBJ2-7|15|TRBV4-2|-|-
TGTGCCAGCAGCCAAGAGAGGGGGATTCCCCGCGAGCAGTACTTC
CASSQERGIPREQYF
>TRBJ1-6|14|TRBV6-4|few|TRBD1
TGTGCCAGCAGTCCGGGACAGGGTAATTCACCCCTCCACTTT
CASSPGQGNSPLHF
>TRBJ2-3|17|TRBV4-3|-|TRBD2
TGCGCCAGCAGCCAAGAACTAGCGGGGGGAGGGACAGATACGCAGTATTTT
CASSQELAGGGTDTQYF
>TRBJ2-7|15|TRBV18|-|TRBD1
TGTGCCAGCTCACCAAGGGGACAGGACTCCTACGAGCAGTACTTC
CASSPRGQDSYEQYF
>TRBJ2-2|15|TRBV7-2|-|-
TGTGCCAGCAGTAATCCGGCCCTCTACACCGGGGAGCTGTTTTTT
CASSNPALYTGELFF
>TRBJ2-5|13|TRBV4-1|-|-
TGCGCCAGCAGCCAAGTGTTAGCAGAGACCCAGTACTTC
CASSQVLAETQYF
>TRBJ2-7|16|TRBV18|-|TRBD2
TGTGCCAGCTCAACCGAAAGGAGCGGGGGGGGCTACGAGCAGTACTTC
CASSTERSGGGYEQYF
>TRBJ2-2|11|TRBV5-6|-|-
TGTGCCTCAATTTCTGCCGGGGAGCTGTTTTTT
CASISAGELFF
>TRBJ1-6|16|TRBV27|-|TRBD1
TGTGCCAGCAGTTTAGAAAACAGGGGTTTGTATTCACCCCTCCACTTT
CASSLENRGLYSPLHF
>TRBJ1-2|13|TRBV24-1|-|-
TGTGCCACCAGTGATGTGGACCACTATGGCTACACCTTC
CATSDVDHYGYTF
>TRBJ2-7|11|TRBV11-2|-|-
TGTGCCAGCAGCCTGGGAAGGGAGCAGTACTTC
CASSLGREQYF
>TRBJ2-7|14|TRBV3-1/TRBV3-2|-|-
TGTGCCAGCAGCACAAATCGAGGGGACTACGAGCAGTACTTC
CASSTNRGDYEQYF
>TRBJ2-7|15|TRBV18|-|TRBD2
TGTGCCAGCTCACAGGGACTAGCTAGCTCCTACGAGCAGTACTTC
CASSQGLASSYEQYF
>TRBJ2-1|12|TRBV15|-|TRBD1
TGTGCCACCAGCAGGCAAGACAGGGGGAAGTTCTTC
CATSRQDRGKFF
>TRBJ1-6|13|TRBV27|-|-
TGTGCCAGCGGACGAGGGTGGGATTCACCCCTCCACTTT
CASGRGWDSPLHF
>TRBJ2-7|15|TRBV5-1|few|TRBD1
TGCGCCAGCAGCCCCCCTGGGACAGGGAGCTACGAGCAGTACTTC
CASSPPGTGSYEQYF
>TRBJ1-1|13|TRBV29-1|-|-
TGCAGCGTTCTCGGGTTTCTGAACACTGAAGCTTTCTTT
CSVLGFLNTEAFF
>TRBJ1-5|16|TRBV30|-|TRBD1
TGTGCCTGGAGGCACAGGGGCGGGGGAGGCAATCAGCCCCAGCATTTT
CAWRHRGGGGNQPQHF
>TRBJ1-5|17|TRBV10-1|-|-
TGCGCCAGCAGTGAGTCGACTCCAGGGTGTAGCAATCAGCCCCAGCATTTT
CASSESTPGCSNQPQHF